The 26 T cell receptor beta chains below come from one sample, sequenced in a study of shared clonotypes between healthy human individuals. The protocol was immunoSEQ multiplex PCR, while the TCRdb copy is restricted to in-frame clones and leaves out a portion. Among 1,500,000 or so clones, 98% were seen once, and the ten largest hold 0.36%. Sequencing was carried out using naive CD4+ T cells sorted from blood. Subset defined: CD45RA+ positively selected. All receptors derive from a man under 40 in good health.

The CDR3 region has the DNA TGTGCCAGCGGCGGGACACCCGAAGAGACCCAGTACTTC. This sequence encodes CASGGTPEETQYF. This chain joins TRBV21-1 and TRBJ2-5. TRBV21-1 constitutes a pseudogene. The CDR3 has 13 residues.

CDR3 sequence (DNA): TGCGCCAGCAGCCACGGGACAGGGGTCAATCAGCCCCAGCATTTT. Protein sequence: CASSHGTGVNQPQHF. V and J are TRBV4-1 and TRBJ1-5; 10 bases line up with TRBD1. V dropped 3 bases and J dropped 3; count of bases not matched to a gene: 2. The CDR3 has 15 amino acids. Germline values: CDR1 MGHRA, CDR2 YSYEKL.

The chain is built from TRBV7-2 and TRBJ2-5; no firm D call. The CDR3 loop spans 14 amino acids. V lost 2 bases to trimming and J lost 3 bases, with 10 bases between them. Per the germline V gene, CDR1 is SGHTA and CDR2 is FQGNSA. In DNA form, the CDR3 reads TGTGCCAGCAGCTTATTCGCTATCAAAGAGACCCAGTACTTC. It codes for CASSLFAIKETQYF.

V gene TRBV7-9 combines with J gene TRBJ2-5, with TRBD1 matching over 8 bases. Germline V gene sequence: CDR1 SEHNR, CDR2 FQNEAQ (reference sequence). The CDR3 runs to 14 residues. Unmatched junction bases numbered 4, after V lost 3 bases and J lost 4 bases. The CDR3 bases are TGTGCCAGCAGCTTTCAGGGGGCCTCAGAGACCCAGTACTTC. Encoded protein: CASSFQGASETQYF.

This clone was recorded once. The chain joins TRBV6-5 to TRBJ1-3, with D uncertain. Trimming stripped 0 bases from V and 4 bases from J, with 13 bases between. The CDR3 has 16 amino acids. Germline CDR1 is MNHEY and CDR2 is SVGAGI. This CDR3 is CASSYSSTGLGNTIYF. In DNA, the CDR3 is TGTGCCAGCAGTTACTCGTCTACGGGGTTAGGAAACACCATATATTTT.

The chain recombines TRBV28 with TRBJ2-2; D is uncertain. Germline CDR1 is MDHEN and CDR2 is SYDVKM. The CDR3 extends over 13 amino acids. V lost 8 bases to trimming and J lost 1 base, with 8 bases between them. DNA for the CDR3: TGTGCCAGCCTATGGCAGAACACCGGGGAGCTGTTTTTT. Translating gives CASLWQNTGELFF.

The chain employs TRBV27 and TRBJ1-5; D remains unclear. Germline lookup yields CDR1 MNHEY and CDR2 SMNVEV (reference sequence). Trimming took 2 bases from V and 0 from J, leaving 20 bases between them. The CDR3 length is 19 residues. The CDR3 nucleotides are TGTGCCAGCAGTTTAGAGTCGGCCCGGATTGTCCATAGCAATCAGCCCCAGCATTTT. Translated: CASSLESARIVHSNQPQHF.

The rearrangement uses TRBV19 and TRBJ2-7; the match to TRBD2 covers 7 bases. This CDR3 has 16 residues. V dropped 1 base and J dropped 0; count of bases not matched to a gene: 6. The germline V gene has CDR1 LNHDA and CDR2 SQIVND (reference sequence). The CDR3 nucleotides read TGTGCCAGTAGTATAGTCACGGGAGGCCTCTCCTACGAGCAGTACTTC. Translation gives CASSIVTGGLSYEQYF. The variable domain in full, with the rest retrieved from reference TRBV19 and TRBJ2-7, is DGGITQSPKYLFRKEGQNVTLSCEQNLNHDAMYWYRQDPGQGLRLIYYSQIVNDFQKGDIAEGYSVSREKKESFPLTVTSAQKNPTAFYLCASSIVTGGLSYEQYFGPGTRLTVT.

CDR3 coding DNA: TGTGCTAGTGCCCGGGGATGGGGACTAGCGGGACTAAGCTCCTACAATGAGCAGTTCTTC. Protein: CASARGWGLAGLSSYNEQFF. The chain recombines TRBV12-5 with TRBJ2-1; 13 positions agree with TRBD2. CDR1 and CDR2 (germline): LGHNT, FRNRAP. This CDR3 region has 20 residues. V lost 7 bases, J lost 0 bases, and 15 bases stayed unmatched.

As concerns this clone: The same CDR3 arises from other DNA sequences in this sample as well. CDR3 coding DNA: TGTGCCAGTAGTATAAACAGCCAAGAGACCCAGTACTTC. Protein sequence: CASSINSQETQYF. V usage is TRBV19 and J usage is TRBJ2-5; D call uncertain. V shed 2 bases and J shed 1 base, with 5 bases lying between them. This CDR3 spans 13 amino acids. Germline V gene lookup returns CDR1 LNHDA and CDR2 SQIVND (reference sequence).

The J gene is TRBJ2-7, the V gene TRBV6-1; D tentatively fits TRBD1 or TRBD2 (5 bases each). V shed 4 bases and J shed 0 bases, with 16 bases lying between them. Germline V gene data show CDR1 as MNHNS and CDR2 as SASEGT. CDR3 size: 16 residues. CDR3 DNA: TGTGCCAGCAGTGCTCCATCGTCCGGGGCCTCCTACGAGCAGTACTTC. Translating it yields CASSAPSSGASYEQYF.

The rearrangement joins TRBV5-1 to TRBJ2-1; a weak D match, TRBD2 (5 bases). The CDR3 contains 17 residues. Trimming cost V 7 bases and J 2 bases, with 22 bases left between them. Germline CDR1 is SGHRS and CDR2 is YFSETQ. The chain's CDR3 is CASFNGWREGTYNEQFF. The CDR3 DNA follows: TGCGCCAGCTTCAATGGGTGGCGCGAGGGTACCTACAATGAGCAGTTCTTC.

V is TRBV6-1 and J is TRBJ2-4; tentative D call: TRBD1 (6 bases). Trimming removed 4 bases from V and 7 bases from J, with 11 bases in between. Germline CDR1 and CDR2: MNHNS and SASEGT. This CDR3 spans 13 amino acids. This CDR3 reads CASSVQGGNIQYF. For the CDR3, the DNA is TGTGCCAGCAGTGTACAGGGTGGGAACATTCAGTACTTC.

The rearrangement links TRBV28 to TRBJ2-7; 8 nucleotides agree with TRBD1. This CDR3 has 14 residues. Unmatched junction bases numbered 3, after V lost 4 bases and J lost 1 base. CDR1 and CDR2 from the germline V gene are MDHEN and SYDVKM. The CDR3, as DNA: TGTGCCAGCAGTTCACAGGGGGTTTCCTACGAGCAGTACTTC. Translating gives CASSSQGVSYEQYF.

The genes are TRBV7-7 and TRBJ2-5; 7 bases fit TRBD2. V was clipped by 2 bases and J by 3 bases; unmatched bases: 12. The length of the CDR3 is 17 residues. Germline V gene sequence: CDR1 SSHAT, CDR2 FNYEAQ (reference sequence). In DNA form, the CDR3 reads TGTGCCAGCAGCTTATCCCCGACGAGAGGGAGGGAAGAGACCCAGTACTTC. Amino acid sequence: CASSLSPTRGREETQYF.

This chain uses TRBV18 with TRBJ2-1; 9 bases line up with TRBD2. V was clipped by 2 bases and J by 2 bases; unmatched bases: 13. The CDR3 is 19 amino acids. Germline V gene data show CDR1 as KGHSH and CDR2 as LQKENI. For the CDR3, the DNA is TGTGCCAGCTCACCATTGAGGCCTGATAGCGGGAGACCCTACAATGAGCAGTTCTTC. Amino acids: CASSPLRPDSGRPYNEQFF.

The rearrangement links TRBV18 to TRBJ2-7, with 7 bases lining up with TRBD2. The ends lost 5 bases at V and 4 bases at J; junction bases unmatched: 8. The CDR3 length is 14 residues. Germline lookup yields CDR1 KGHSH and CDR2 LQKENI. The CDR3 nucleotides read TGTGCCAGCTCATCTGCGGGAGCTTTTTACGAGCAGTACTTC. Its translation is CASSSAGAFYEQYF.

V and J are TRBV10-1 and TRBJ2-5; TRBD1 is a possible D gene (5 bases). This CDR3 comprises 14 residues. Trimming shortened V by 3 bases and J by 2 bases, and 10 bases separated the two germline ends. Germline CDR1 is WNHNN and CDR2 is SYGVQD (reference sequence). The CDR3 protein is CASSDTGRQETQYF. In nucleotides, the CDR3 is TGCGCCAGCAGTGACACAGGACGGCAAGAGACCCAGTACTTC.

The rearrangement joins TRBV9 to TRBJ1-1; the D is unclear. V lost 0 bases, J lost 3 bases, and 6 bases lay in between. CDR1 SGDLS and CDR2 YYNGEE come from the germline V gene. The CDR3 totals 13 residues. CDR3 sequence reads: CASSVGPDTEAFF. In DNA, the CDR3 is TGTGCCAGCAGCGTAGGTCCCGACACTGAAGCTTTCTTT.

The V and J genes are TRBV27 and TRBJ1-1; 8 nucleotides agree with TRBD1. The ends lost 2 bases at V and 4 bases at J; junction bases unmatched: 15. The CDR3 is made up of 18 amino acids. The germline CDR1 and CDR2 sequences are MNHEY and SMNVEV (reference sequence). The CDR3 DNA sequence: TGTGCCAGCAGTTTACCAGGGGGCGCATTGGCGTGGGTCACTGAAGCTTTCTTT. Its translation: CASSLPGGALAWVTEAFF.

This chain connects TRBV19 to TRBJ2-2; 11 nucleotides match TRBD1. The germline V gene has CDR1 LNHDA and CDR2 SQIVND (reference sequence). The trim removed 2 bases at V and 5 bases at J, leaving 7 bases unmatched. CDR3 length: 17 amino acids. CDR3 in amino acids: CASSIIRTGGLTGELFF. As DNA, the CDR3 is TGTGCCAGTAGTATAATCAGGACAGGGGGCTTAACCGGGGAGCTGTTTTTT.

This sequence joins TRBV11-2 and TRBJ1-2, with D possibly being TRBD1 (5 bases). The CDR3 is made up of 16 amino acids. Looked up from germline, CDR1 is SGHAT and CDR2 is FQNNGV. Trimming stripped 0 bases from V and 4 bases from J, with 15 bases between. CDR3 nucleotides: TGTGCCAGCAGCTTAGAGGGGCGACAGAGGGGCTATGGCTACACCTTC. It encodes CASSLEGRQRGYGYTF.

J is TRBJ2-1 and V is TRBV7-3; D may be TRBD2 (6 bases). Germline CDR1 reads SGHTA; CDR2 reads FQGTGA. V was cut by 5 bases and J by 0 bases, with 11 bases left in between. The CDR3 runs 15 residues. CDR3 region: CASSGGPSSYNEQFF. In nucleotides, the CDR3 is TGTGCCAGCAGCGGAGGGCCCAGCTCCTACAATGAGCAGTTCTTC.

The chain has TRBV11-2 and TRBJ1-2; tentatively, D is TRBD1 (5 bases). The ends were cut back, 4 bases at V and 8 bases at J, with 14 bases in the middle. Germline loops: CDR1 SGHAT, CDR2 FQNNGV. The CDR3 has 13 amino acids. This chain's CDR3 is CASSSLPGSGYTF. DNA for the CDR3: TGTGCCAGCAGCTCTCTTCCAGGGAGCGGCTACACCTTC.

This chain connects TRBV7-2 to TRBJ1-2, with D maybe TRBD1 (5 bases). Trimming cost V 5 bases and J 8 bases, with 18 bases left between them. The CDR3 is 14 residues long. Germline CDR1 SGHTA, CDR2 FQGNSA. CDR3: CASSETVVGQGYTF. The CDR3 nucleotides read TGTGCCAGCAGCGAGACAGTAGTAGGGCAGGGCTACACCTTC.

The J gene is TRBJ1-1, the V gene TRBV11-2; 7 bases fit TRBD1. The germline gives CDR1 SGHAT, CDR2 FQNNGV. The CDR3 length is 12 residues. V shed 6 bases and J 11 bases; nucleotides not matched to a gene: 9. CDR3 coding DNA: TGTGCCAGCAGTAGAACAGGGGTTGAGGCTTTCTTT. Translated, it gives CASSRTGVEAFF.